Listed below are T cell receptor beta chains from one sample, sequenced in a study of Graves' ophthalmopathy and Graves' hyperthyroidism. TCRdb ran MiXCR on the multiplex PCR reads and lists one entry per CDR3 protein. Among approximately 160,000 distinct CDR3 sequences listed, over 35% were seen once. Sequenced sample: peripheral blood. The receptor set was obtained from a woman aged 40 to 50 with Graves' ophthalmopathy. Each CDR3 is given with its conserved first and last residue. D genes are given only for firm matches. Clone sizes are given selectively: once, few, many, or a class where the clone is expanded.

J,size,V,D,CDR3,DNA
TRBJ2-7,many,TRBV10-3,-,CAISDIRRYEQYF,TGTGCCATCAGTGATATCAGGCGCTACGAGCAGTACTTC
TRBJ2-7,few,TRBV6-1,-,CASSPSGTYEQYF,TGTGCCAGCAGTCCTTCTGGTACCTACGAGCAGTACTTC
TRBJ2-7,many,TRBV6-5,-,CASSYMLGSSGEQYF,TGTGCCAGCAGTTACATGCTCGGGTCCAGCGGGGAGCAGTACTTC
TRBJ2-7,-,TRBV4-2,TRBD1,CASSPRPRGQGVLSSYEQYF,TGTGCCAGCAGCCCAAGACCCAGGGGACAGGGTGTTCTGAGCTCCTACGAGCAGTACTTC
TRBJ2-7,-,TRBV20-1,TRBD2,CSALAGTRVYEQYF,TGCAGTGCTCTTGCCGGGACTAGGGTCTACGAGCAGTACTTC
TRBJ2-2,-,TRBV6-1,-,CASRIVGGGGELFF,TGTGCCAGCAGAATCGTCGGTGGTGGGGGGGAGCTGTTTTTT
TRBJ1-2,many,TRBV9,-,CASSVAESNGYTF,TGTGCCAGCAGCGTAGCTGAAAGTAATGGCTACACCTTC
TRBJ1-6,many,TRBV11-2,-,CASSLGRENSPLHF,TGTGCCAGCAGCTTAGGCAGGGAGAATTCACCCCTCCACTTT
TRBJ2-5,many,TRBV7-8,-,CASSLLNSQETQYF,TGTGCCAGCAGCTTATTGAACAGTCAAGAGACCCAGTACTTC
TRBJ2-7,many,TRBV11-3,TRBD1,CASSLGGTGLFYEQYF,TGTGCCAGCAGCTTAGGAGGGACAGGGCTCTTCTACGAGCAGTACTTC
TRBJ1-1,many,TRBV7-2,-,CASSLPQSGAEAFF,TGTGCCAGCAGCTTGCCCCAAAGCGGAGCTGAAGCTTTCTTT
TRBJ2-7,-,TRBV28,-,CASRMGGGITGYEQYF,TGTGCCAGCAGAATGGGCGGGGGCATAACGGGATACGAGCAGTACTTC
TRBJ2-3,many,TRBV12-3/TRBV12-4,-,CASSSIGITQYF,TGTGCCAGCAGTTCCATTGGGATTACGCAGTATTTT
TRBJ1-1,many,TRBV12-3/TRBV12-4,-,CASSFGGMNTEAFF,TGTGCCAGCAGTTTCGGGGGCATGAACACTGAAGCTTTCTTT
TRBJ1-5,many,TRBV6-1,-,CASSNDRNSNQPQHF,TGTGCCAGCAGCAACGACAGAAATAGCAATCAGCCCCAGCATTTT
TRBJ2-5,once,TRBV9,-,CASNPGTESDQYF,TGTGCCAGCAACCCGGGGACGGAATCGGACCAGTACTTC
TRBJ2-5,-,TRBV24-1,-,CATSDSAIRETQYF,TGTGCCACCAGTGATTCGGCCATACGAGAGACCCAGTACTTC
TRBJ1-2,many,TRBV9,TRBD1,CASSELGQGRYGYTF,TGTGCCAGCAGTGAACTCGGACAGGGACGGTATGGCTACACCTTC
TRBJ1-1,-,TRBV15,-,CATSRDSAVMDEPTEAFF,TGTGCCACCAGCAGAGATTCGGCGGTAATGGATGAGCCTACTGAAGCTTTCTTT
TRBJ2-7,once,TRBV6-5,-,CASSYWRTATTEQYF,TGTGCCAGCAGTTACTGGAGGACAGCTACTACGGAGCAGTACTTC
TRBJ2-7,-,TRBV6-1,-,CASSQDSPYEQYF,TGTGCCAGCAGCCAGGACTCGCCGTACGAGCAGTACTTC
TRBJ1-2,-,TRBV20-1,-,CSASDLTTNYGYTF,TGCAGTGCTAGTGACCTCACTACTAACTATGGCTACACCTTC
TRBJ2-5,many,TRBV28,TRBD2,CASRLAGNQETQYF,TGTGCCAGCAGACTAGCGGGGAACCAAGAGACCCAGTACTTC
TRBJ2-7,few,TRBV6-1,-,CASKKGSYEQYF,TGTGCCAGCAAGAAGGGTTCCTACGAGCAGTACTTC
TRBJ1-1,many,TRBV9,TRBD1,CASSGKTGDPEAFF,TGTGCCAGCAGCGGAAAGACAGGGGACCCTGAAGCTTTCTTT
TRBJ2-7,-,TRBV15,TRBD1,CATSRGGTGGVEQYF,TGTGCCACCAGCAGAGGGGGGACAGGGGGCGTCGAGCAGTACTTC
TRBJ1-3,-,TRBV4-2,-,CASSPQTGPISGDTIYF,TGTGCCAGCAGCCCCCAAACAGGGCCCATCTCTGGAGACACCATATATTTT
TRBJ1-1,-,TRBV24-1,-,CATSGATPNTEAFF,TGTGCCACCAGTGGGGCCACACCGAACACTGAAGCTTTCTTT
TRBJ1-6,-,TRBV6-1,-,CASSEAWANSPLHF,TGTGCCAGCAGTGAAGCTTGGGCTAATTCACCCCTCCACTTT
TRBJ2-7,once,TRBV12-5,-,CASGLEEGRQYF,TGTGCTAGTGGTTTGGAGGAGGGCAGGCAGTACTTC
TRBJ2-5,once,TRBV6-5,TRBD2,CASSSGGARTQYF,TGTGCCAGCAGTTCCGGGGGGGCCCGGACCCAGTACTTC
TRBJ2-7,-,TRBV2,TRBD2,CASSAAAGGVYEQYF,TGTGCCAGCAGCGCCGCCGCGGGAGGGGTGTACGAGCAGTACTTC
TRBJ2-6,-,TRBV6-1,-,CASKTGKAGANVLTF,TGTGCCAGCAAAACAGGGAAGGCTGGGGCCAACGTCCTGACTTTC
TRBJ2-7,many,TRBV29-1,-,CSVAGGPYEQYF,TGCAGCGTTGCTGGGGGCCCCTACGAGCAGTACTTC
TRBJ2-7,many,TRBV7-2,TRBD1,CASSPGTGRTYEQCF,TGTGCCAGCAGCCCCGGGACAGGTAGGACCTACGAGCAGTGCTTC
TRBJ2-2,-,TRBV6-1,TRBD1,CASSPTGTGTNTGELFF,TGTGCCAGCAGTCCTACCGGGACAGGGACGAACACCGGGGAGCTGTTTTTT
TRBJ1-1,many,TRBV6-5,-,CASSAAVNTEAFF,TGTGCCAGCAGCGCGGCGGTGAACACTGAAGCTTTCTTT
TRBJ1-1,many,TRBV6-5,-,CASSQGQAEAFF,TGTGCCAGCAGCCAGGGGCAAGCTGAAGCTTTCTTT
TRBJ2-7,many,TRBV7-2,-,CASSLVAGRNCEQYF,TGTGCCAGCAGCTTAGTTGCGGGCAGGAACTGCGAGCAGTACTTC
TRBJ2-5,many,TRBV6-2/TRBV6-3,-,CATNRGGQAQETQYF,TGTGCCACCAATCGAGGGGGGCAGGCCCAAGAGACCCAGTACTTC
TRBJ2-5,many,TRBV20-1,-,CSAPPGRQETQYF,TGCAGTGCTCCCCCCGGCAGACAAGAGACCCAGTACTTC
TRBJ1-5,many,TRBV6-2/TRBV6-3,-,CASSKQGNSNQPQHF,TGTGCCAGCAGTAAACAGGGAAATAGCAATCAGCCCCAGCATTTT
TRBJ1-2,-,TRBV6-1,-,CASSPGQGASANYGYTF,TGTGCCAGCAGCCCTGGACAAGGCGCAAGCGCTAACTATGGCTACACCTTC
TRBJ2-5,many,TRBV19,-,CASSINREETQYF,TGTGCCAGTAGTATAAACAGAGAAGAGACCCAGTACTTC
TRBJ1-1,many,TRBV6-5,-,CASRKRNTEAFF,TGTGCCAGCAGAAAACGGAACACTGAAGCTTTCTTT
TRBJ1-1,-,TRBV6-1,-,CASSEVGTEAFF,TGTGCCAGCAGTGAAGTCGGCACTGAAGCTTTCTTT
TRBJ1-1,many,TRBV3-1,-,CASSQGDGYTEAFF,TGTGCCAGCAGCCAAGGGGACGGCTACACTGAAGCTTTCTTT
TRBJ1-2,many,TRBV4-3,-,CASSQGLRTQQRSYGYTF,TGCGCCAGCAGCCAAGGATTAAGAACCCAGCAGAGGTCCTATGGCTACACCTTC